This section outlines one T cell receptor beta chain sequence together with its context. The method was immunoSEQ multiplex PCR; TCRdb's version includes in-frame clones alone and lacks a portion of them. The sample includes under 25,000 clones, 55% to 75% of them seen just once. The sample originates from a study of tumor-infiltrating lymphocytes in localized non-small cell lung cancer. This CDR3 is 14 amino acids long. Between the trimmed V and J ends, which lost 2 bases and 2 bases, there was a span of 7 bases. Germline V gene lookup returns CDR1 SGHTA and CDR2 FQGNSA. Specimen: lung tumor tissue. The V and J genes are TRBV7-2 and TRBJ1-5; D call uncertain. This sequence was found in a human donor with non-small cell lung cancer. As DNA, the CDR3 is TGTGCCAGCAGCTTAACAAATGGCAATCAGCCCCAGCATTTT. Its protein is CASSLTNGNQPQHF. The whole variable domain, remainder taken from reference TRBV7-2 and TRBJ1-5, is GAGVSQSPSNKVTEKGKDVELRCDPISGHTALYWYRQSLGQGLEFLIYFQGNSAPDKSGLPSDRFSAERTGGSVSTLTIQRTQQEDSAVYLCASSLTNGNQPQHFGDGTRLSIL.